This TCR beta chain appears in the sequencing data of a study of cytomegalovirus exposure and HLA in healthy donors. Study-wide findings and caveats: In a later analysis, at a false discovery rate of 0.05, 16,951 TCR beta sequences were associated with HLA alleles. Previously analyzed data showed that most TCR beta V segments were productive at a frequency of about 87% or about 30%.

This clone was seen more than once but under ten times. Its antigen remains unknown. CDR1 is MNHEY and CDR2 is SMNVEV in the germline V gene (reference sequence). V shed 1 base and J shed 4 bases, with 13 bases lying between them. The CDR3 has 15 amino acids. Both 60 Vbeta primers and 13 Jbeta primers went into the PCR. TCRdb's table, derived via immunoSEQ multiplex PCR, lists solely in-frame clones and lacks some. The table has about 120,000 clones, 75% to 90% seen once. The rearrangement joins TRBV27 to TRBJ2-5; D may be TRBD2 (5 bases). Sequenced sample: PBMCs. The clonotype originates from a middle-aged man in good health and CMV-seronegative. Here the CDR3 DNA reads TGTGCCAGCAGTTTATTCTCTAGCTTGCCAGAGACCCAGTACTTC. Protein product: CASSLFSSLPETQYF.